This TCR beta chain appears in the sequencing data of a study of monozygotic twins with inflammatory bowel disease. TCRdb re-called the 5' RACE reads; one entry per CDR3 protein, DNA not given. The table for this sample gives over 100,000 distinct CDR3 sequences. In regard to this clonotype: The antigen is undetermined.

Study conclusions and caveats: Sharing of clonotypes with others was lower in IBD patients than in healthy twins, and this was especially so with disease activity. Subtypes among T cells remained indistinguishable. A single strong IBD-associated signal or clonotype was not supported by the findings. The inverse Simpson measure of TCRbeta diversity was lower in IBD patients than in healthy co-twins.

The germline CDR1 and CDR2 sequences are SGHVS and FQNEAQ. This CDR3 is built from 16 residues. This TCR was recovered from a human donor with ulcerative colitis or Crohn's disease, or a healthy co-twin of an affected twin (not recorded which). The J gene is TRBJ1-5, the V gene TRBV7-8; lacking DNA, the TRBD1 call made by TCRdb goes unchecked. Sequencing was performed on blood. The CDR3 sequence is CASSSLNRDRGQPQHF.